These 13 T cell receptor beta chains came from one sample sequenced in a study of blood T cell repertoires in COVID-19. TCRdb's table, derived via immunoSEQ multiplex PCR, lists solely in-frame clones and lacks some. Among approximately 50,000 clones listed, 90% were seen once. The sequenced sample consisted of peripheral blood. All receptors come from a man between 65 and 80 years old with acute or convalescent COVID-19.

The chain recombines TRBV5-1 with TRBJ2-7, with D perhaps matching TRBD1 (6 bases). Germline CDR1 is SGHRS and CDR2 is YFSETQ. The CDR3 contains 13 residues. With 4 bases removed from V and 6 bases from J, the gap between germline ends came to 14 bases. The DNA for the CDR3 is TGCGCCAGCAGCGGGACACCTATAACCGAGCAGTACTTC. This translates into CASSGTPITEQYF.

The chain uses TRBV6-1 and TRBJ1-6; D may be TRBD1 (5 bases). This CDR3 comprises 15 residues. V lost 1 base to trimming and J lost 10 bases, with 14 bases between them. Looked up from germline, CDR1 is MNHNS and CDR2 is SASEGT. Written as DNA, the CDR3 is TGTGCCAGCAGTGAAGGGAACAGGTTTGGCTCACCCCTCCACTTT. It specifies CASSEGNRFGSPLHF.

The rearrangement links TRBV2 to TRBJ1-1, with a tentative D call TRBD1 (6 bases). Germline loops: CDR1 SNHLY, CDR2 FYNNEI. The CDR3 sequence is 12 residues long. The V and J ends lost 4 bases and 6 bases respectively, with 9 bases between them. CDR3 sequence reads: CASSADSPEAFF. The CDR3 nucleotides are TGTGCCAGCAGTGCGGACAGCCCTGAAGCTTTCTTT.

The rearrangement uses TRBV18 and TRBJ2-7; the match to TRBD1 covers 9 bases. This CDR3 is 15 amino acids long. The germline CDR1 and CDR2 sequences are KGHSH and LQKENI. The junction had 5 bases not matched to a gene; V was cut back by 3 bases and J by 2 bases. The CDR3 sequence is CASSPTRQGAYEQYF. CDR3 nucleotides: TGTGCCAGCTCACCGACGAGACAGGGGGCCTACGAGCAGTACTTC.

This chain connects TRBV19 to TRBJ2-1; TRBD2 matches 11 bases. CDR1 and CDR2 (germline): LNHDA, SQIVND (reference sequence). This CDR3 has 15 residues. The V and J ends lost 2 bases and 6 bases, in that order; junction bases with no gene match: 3. The CDR3 region is CASSISSGGANEQFF. CDR3 sequence (DNA): TGTGCCAGTAGTATAAGTAGCGGGGGGGCCAATGAGCAGTTCTTC.

The V call is TRBV7-8, the J call TRBJ1-1; TRBD1 is a possible D gene (6 bases). CDR3 length equals 16 residues. Trimming shortened V by 5 bases and J by 4 bases, and 20 bases separated the two germline ends. Germline CDR1 is SGHVS and CDR2 is FQNEAQ. As DNA, the CDR3 is TGTGCCAGCAGCCGAGGGGGGGTAGGGATCGGCACTGAAGCTTTCTTT. Translation: CASSRGGVGIGTEAFF.

The chain is built from TRBV30 and TRBJ2-7, with D possibly TRBD1 on 5 matching bases. The CDR3 covers 13 residues. CDR1 and CDR2 from the germline V gene are GTSNPN and SVGIG (reference sequence). The V gene lost 7 bases and the J gene lost 0 bases, with 13 bases spanning the gap. CDR3 nucleotides: TGTGCCTTAAGGGGCGAGAGCTCCTACGAGCAGTACTTC. Protein sequence: CALRGESSYEQYF.

CDR3 sequence: CASSPGLWGQELYEQYF. CDR3 DNA: TGTGCCAGCAGCCCGGGTCTGTGGGGACAGGAGCTCTACGAGCAGTACTTC. The chain has TRBV11-2 and TRBJ2-7, with 8 positions matching TRBD1. The CDR3 is 17 amino acids. J lost 3 bases, V lost 5 bases, and 15 bases had no gene match. The V gene's germline CDR1 is SGHAT and CDR2 FQNNGV.

The CDR3 sequence: CASSTPPMGRGYGYTF. DNA of the CDR3: TGTGCCAGTAGTACCCCACCCATGGGGAGGGGGTATGGCTACACCTTC. This chain connects TRBV19 to TRBJ1-2; D is possibly TRBD1 (6 bases). CDR3 length: 16 amino acids. CDR1 LNHDA and CDR2 SQIVND come from the germline V gene (reference sequence). V gave up 4 bases and J gave up 5 bases, with 20 bases separating them.

The chain employs TRBV28 and TRBJ1-2, with 8 bases matching TRBD1. The CDR3 sequence is 15 residues long. Unmatched junction bases numbered 5, after V lost 3 bases and J lost 2 bases. CDR1 and CDR2 (germline): MDHEN, SYDVKM. The CDR3 loop is CASSFLRTGNYGYTF. CDR3 DNA: TGTGCCAGCAGTTTCTTACGGACAGGGAACTATGGCTACACCTTC.

J is TRBJ2-1 and V is TRBV19; 10 bases fit TRBD2. Germline lookup yields CDR1 LNHDA and CDR2 SQIVND (reference sequence). This CDR3 has 12 amino acids. Trimming took 6 bases from V and 14 from J; bases not matched to a gene: 7. CDR3 residues: CASSTPSGGEFF. DNA for the CDR3: TGTGCCAGTAGCACTCCTAGCGGGGGCGAGTTCTTC.

The chain combines TRBV7-2 with TRBJ2-3, with 10 bases fitting TRBD2. The length of the CDR3 is 15 residues. Trimming took 5 bases from V and 6 from J; bases not matched to a gene: 8. Germline V gives CDR1 SGHTA, CDR2 FQGNSA. The CDR3 here is CASSGSGGGWDTQYF. DNA for the CDR3: TGTGCCAGCAGCGGAAGCGGGGGGGGTTGGGATACGCAGTATTTT.

This chain's CDR3 is CASSKTSGDTQYF. CDR3 nucleotide sequence: TGCGCCAGCAGCAAGACTAGCGGTGATACGCAGTATTTT. The rearrangement joins TRBV5-1 to TRBJ2-3, with 9 bases fitting TRBD2. Looked up from germline, CDR1 is SGHRS and CDR2 is YFSETQ. Germline trimming cut 4 bases from V and 6 bases from J; bases unmatched to any gene: 3. The CDR3 is 13 residues long.